Following are 9 T cell receptor beta chains from one sample sequenced in a study of OX40 agonist ivuxolimab in advanced cancers. Sequencing used immunoSEQ multiplex PCR; TCRdb keeps in-frame clones, though not all of them. The data show fewer than 85,000 clones, around 90% seen once. This material consisted of CD4+ or CD8+ T cells sorted from blood, taken in a trial of the OX40 agonist ivuxolimab. Receptors originate from an adult with an advanced solid tumor such as melanoma, head and neck, liver or kidney cancer.

This chain uses TRBV7-9 with TRBJ2-5; 7 nucleotides match TRBD2. CDR1 SEHNR and CDR2 FQNEAQ come from the germline V gene (reference sequence). The CDR3 is 15 residues long. V lost 1 base to trimming and J lost 2 bases; unmatched junction nucleotides: 4. The CDR3 nucleotides read TGTGCCAGCAGCTTAGAGGGCGGGGGTCAAGAGACCCAGTACTTC. The encoded protein is CASSLEGGGQETQYF.

This chain connects TRBV11-2 to TRBJ2-7; D might be TRBD2 (6 bases). Looked up from germline, CDR1 is SGHAT and CDR2 is FQNNGV. The CDR3 runs 13 residues. Trimming removed 5 bases at V and 2 bases at J, with 10 bases between. The CDR3 loop reads CASSPGLTYEQYF. For the CDR3, the DNA is TGTGCCAGCAGCCCGGGACTCACCTACGAGCAGTACTTC.

This clone was seen only once. CDR3 bases: TGCGCCAGCAGCCAAGTGGGGTATGGCTACACCTTC. Translating gives CASSQVGYGYTF. The chain has TRBV4-1 and TRBJ1-2, with D hard to call. Deletions cut 1 base from V and 5 bases from J, with 5 bases between. There are 12 residues in the CDR3. CDR1 is MGHRA, CDR2 YSYEKL, per germline.

In its sample, this clone was seen once. The CDR3 region is CASSSITGGTNTEAFF. In DNA, the CDR3 is TGCGCCAGCAGCTCCATTACAGGGGGCACGAACACTGAAGCTTTCTTT. The rearrangement uses TRBV5-1 and TRBJ1-1; 9 nucleotides line up with TRBD1. From germline, CDR1 is SGHRS and CDR2 YFSETQ. CDR3 length: 16 residues. With 3 bases clipped from V and 1 base from J, the junction kept 7 bases outside the gene matches.

The chain joins TRBV2 to TRBJ1-4, with 7 bases matching TRBD1. The V gene's germline CDR1 is SNHLY and CDR2 FYNNEI. The CDR3 loop spans 14 amino acids. V gave up 8 bases and J gave up 7 bases; unmatched junction bases: 10. In DNA form, the CDR3 reads TGTGCCAGCTTAATATCCCCAGGGGGTGAAAAACTGTTTTTT. This translates into CASLISPGGEKLFF. Complete variable domain (other parts from reference TRBV2 and TRBJ1-4): EPEVTQTPSHQVTQMGQEVILRCVPISNHLYFYWYRQILGQKVEFLVSFYNNEISEKSEIFDDQFSVERPDGSNFTLKIRSTKLEDSAMYFCASLISPGGEKLFFGSGTQLSVL.

This rearrangement joins TRBV30 to TRBJ1-2, with a tentative D call TRBD1 (5 bases). The CDR3 has 15 residues. CDR1 and CDR2 (germline): GTSNPN, SVGIG (reference sequence). V shed 0 bases and J shed 2 bases, with 13 bases lying between them. Here the CDR3 reads CAWSVTRENNYGYTF. DNA for the CDR3: TGTGCCTGGAGTGTAACCAGGGAAAACAACTATGGCTACACCTTC.

This rearrangement joins TRBV19 to TRBJ1-2; D uncertain. Germline V gene data show CDR1 as LNHDA and CDR2 as SQIVND (reference sequence). CDR3 length equals 15 residues. V dropped 4 bases and J dropped 6 bases, with 18 bases sitting between them. CDR3 sequence reads: CASSTTITTVDGYTF. CDR3 DNA: TGTGCCAGTAGTACCACAATAACGACGGTCGATGGCTACACCTTC. Filled out from reference TRBV19 and TRBJ1-2, the complete variable domain reads DGGITQSPKYLFRKEGQNVTLSCEQNLNHDAMYWYRQDPGQGLRLIYYSQIVNDFQKGDIAEGYSVSREKKESFPLTVTSAQKNPTAFYLCASSTTITTVDGYTFGSGTRLTVV.

The chain joins TRBV5-1 to TRBJ1-1, with 9 bases aligning to TRBD1. Germline V gene data show CDR1 as SGHRS and CDR2 as YFSETQ. The CDR3 loop spans 16 amino acids. The ends lost 3 bases at V and 0 bases at J; junction bases unmatched: 6. The CDR3: CASSSGQGGLNTEAFF. The CDR3 coding sequence is TGCGCCAGCAGCTCGGGACAGGGCGGGTTGAACACTGAAGCTTTCTTT.

This clone has a handful of counts. The chain links TRBV25-1 to TRBJ2-7; D not resolved. The CDR3 is 11 amino acids. The germline V gene has CDR1 MGHDK and CDR2 SYGVNS. V was shortened by 3 bases and J by 2 bases, with 2 bases between the two germline ends. CDR3 in DNA: TGTGCCAGCAGTGAGGCCTACGAGCAGTACTTC. Its translation is CASSEAYEQYF.